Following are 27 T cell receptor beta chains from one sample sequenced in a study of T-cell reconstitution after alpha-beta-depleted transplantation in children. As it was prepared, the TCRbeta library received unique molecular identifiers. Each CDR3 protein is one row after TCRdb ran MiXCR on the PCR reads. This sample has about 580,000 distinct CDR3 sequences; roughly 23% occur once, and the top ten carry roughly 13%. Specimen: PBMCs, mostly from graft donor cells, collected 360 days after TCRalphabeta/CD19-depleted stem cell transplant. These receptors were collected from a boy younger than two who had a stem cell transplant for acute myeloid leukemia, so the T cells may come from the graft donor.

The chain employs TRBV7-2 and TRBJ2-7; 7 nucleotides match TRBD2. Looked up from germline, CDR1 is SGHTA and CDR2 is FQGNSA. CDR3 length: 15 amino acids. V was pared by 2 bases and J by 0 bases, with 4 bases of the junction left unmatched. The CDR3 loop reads CASSLRERGSYEQYF. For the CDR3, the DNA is TGTGCCAGCAGCTTAAGAGAGCGGGGCTCCTACGAGCAGTACTTC.

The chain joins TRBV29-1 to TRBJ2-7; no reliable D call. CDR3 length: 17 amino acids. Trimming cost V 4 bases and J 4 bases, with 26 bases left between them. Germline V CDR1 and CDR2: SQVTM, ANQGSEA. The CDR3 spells CSVVLPPSSFGIYEQYF. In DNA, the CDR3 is TGCAGCGTTGTACTCCCCCCTTCCTCCTTTGGGATTTACGAGCAGTACTTC.

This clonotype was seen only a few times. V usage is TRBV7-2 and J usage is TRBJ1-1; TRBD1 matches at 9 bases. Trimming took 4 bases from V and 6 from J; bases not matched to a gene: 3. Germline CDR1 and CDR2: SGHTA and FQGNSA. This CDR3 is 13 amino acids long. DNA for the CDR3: TGTGCCAGCAGCTGGGACAGGGACGCTGAAGCTTTCTTT. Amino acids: CASSWDRDAEAFF. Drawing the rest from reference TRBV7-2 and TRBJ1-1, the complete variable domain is GAGVSQSPSNKVTEKGKDVELRCDPISGHTALYWYRQSLGQGLEFLIYFQGNSAPDKSGLPSDRFSAERTGGSVSTLTIQRTQQEDSAVYLCASSWDRDAEAFFGQGTRLTVV.

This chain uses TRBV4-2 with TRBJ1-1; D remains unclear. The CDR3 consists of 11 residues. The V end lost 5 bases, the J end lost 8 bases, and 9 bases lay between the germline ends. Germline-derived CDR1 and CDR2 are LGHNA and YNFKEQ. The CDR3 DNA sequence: TGTGCCAGCAGCTCCTTTACCGAAGCTTTCTTT. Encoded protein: CASSSFTEAFF.

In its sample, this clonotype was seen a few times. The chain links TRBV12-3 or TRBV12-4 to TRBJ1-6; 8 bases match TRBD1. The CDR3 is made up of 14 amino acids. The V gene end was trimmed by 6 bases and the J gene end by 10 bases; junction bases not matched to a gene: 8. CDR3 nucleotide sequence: TGTGCCAGCAGGGCCGACAGGGGACGATCACCCCTCCACTTT. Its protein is CASRADRGRSPLHF.

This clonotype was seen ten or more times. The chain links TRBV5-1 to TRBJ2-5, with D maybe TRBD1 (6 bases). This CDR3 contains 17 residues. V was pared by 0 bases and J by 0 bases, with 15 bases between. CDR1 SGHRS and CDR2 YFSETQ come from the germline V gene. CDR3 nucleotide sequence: TGCGCCAGCAGCTTGGGGGGTCAGACAGGCTACCAAGAGACCCAGTACTTC. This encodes CASSLGGQTGYQETQYF.

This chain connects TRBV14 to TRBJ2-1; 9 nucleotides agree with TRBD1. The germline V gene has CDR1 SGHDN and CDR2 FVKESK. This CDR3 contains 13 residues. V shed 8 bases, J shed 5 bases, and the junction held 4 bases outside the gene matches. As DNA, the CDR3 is TGTGCCAGCCGGGACAGGGCCAACAATGAGCAGTTCTTC. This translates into CASRDRANNEQFF.

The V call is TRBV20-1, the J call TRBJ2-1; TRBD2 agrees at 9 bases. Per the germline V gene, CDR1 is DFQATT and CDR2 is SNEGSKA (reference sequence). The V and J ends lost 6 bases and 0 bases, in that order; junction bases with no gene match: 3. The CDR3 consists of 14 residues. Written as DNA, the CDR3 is TGCAGTGCCAGACTAGCGGACTCCTACAATGAGCAGTTCTTC. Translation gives CSARLADSYNEQFF.

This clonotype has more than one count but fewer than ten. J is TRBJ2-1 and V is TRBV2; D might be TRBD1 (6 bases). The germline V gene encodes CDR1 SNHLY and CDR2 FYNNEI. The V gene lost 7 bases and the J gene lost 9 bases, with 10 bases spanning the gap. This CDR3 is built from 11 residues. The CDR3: CASTKGGEQFF. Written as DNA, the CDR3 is TGTGCCAGCACCAAAGGGGGTGAGCAGTTCTTC.

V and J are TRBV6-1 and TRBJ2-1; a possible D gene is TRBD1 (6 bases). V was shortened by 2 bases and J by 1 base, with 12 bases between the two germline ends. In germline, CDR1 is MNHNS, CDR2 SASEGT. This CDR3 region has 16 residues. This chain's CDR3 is CASSERATGSYNEQFF. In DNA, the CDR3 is TGTGCCAGCAGTGAAAGAGCCACAGGGTCCTACAATGAGCAGTTCTTC.

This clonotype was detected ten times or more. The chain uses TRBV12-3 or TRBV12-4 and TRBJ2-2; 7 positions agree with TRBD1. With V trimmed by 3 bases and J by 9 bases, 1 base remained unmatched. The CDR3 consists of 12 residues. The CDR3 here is CASSLDRRELFF. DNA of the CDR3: TGTGCCAGCAGTTTGGACAGGCGGGAGCTGTTTTTT.

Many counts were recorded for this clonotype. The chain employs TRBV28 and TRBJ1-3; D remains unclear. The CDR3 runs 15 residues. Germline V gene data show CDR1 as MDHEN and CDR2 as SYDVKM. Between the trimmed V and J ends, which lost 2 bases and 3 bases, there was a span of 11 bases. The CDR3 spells CASSLGLMDGNTIYF. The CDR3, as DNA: TGTGCCAGCAGTTTAGGGCTGATGGATGGAAACACCATATATTTT.

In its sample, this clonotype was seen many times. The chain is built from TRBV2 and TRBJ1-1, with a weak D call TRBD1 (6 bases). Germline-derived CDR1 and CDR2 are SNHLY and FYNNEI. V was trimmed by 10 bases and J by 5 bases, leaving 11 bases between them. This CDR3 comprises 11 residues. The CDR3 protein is CATKGGTEAFF. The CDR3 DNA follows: TGTGCCACCAAAGGGGGTACTGAAGCTTTCTTT.

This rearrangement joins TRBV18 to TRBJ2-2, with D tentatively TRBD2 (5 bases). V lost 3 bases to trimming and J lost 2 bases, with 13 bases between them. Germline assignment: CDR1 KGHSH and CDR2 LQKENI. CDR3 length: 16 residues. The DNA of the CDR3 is TGTGCCAGCTCACCCGGGCGAGGGCCTAACACCGGGGAGCTGTTTTTT. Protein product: CASSPGRGPNTGELFF.

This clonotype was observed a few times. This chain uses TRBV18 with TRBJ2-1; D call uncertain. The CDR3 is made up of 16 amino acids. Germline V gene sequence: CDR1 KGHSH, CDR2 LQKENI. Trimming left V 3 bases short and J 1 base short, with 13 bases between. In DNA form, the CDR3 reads TGTGCCAGCTCACCCCCTTCTGTCCCTTCCTACAATGAGCAGTTCTTC. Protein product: CASSPPSVPSYNEQFF.

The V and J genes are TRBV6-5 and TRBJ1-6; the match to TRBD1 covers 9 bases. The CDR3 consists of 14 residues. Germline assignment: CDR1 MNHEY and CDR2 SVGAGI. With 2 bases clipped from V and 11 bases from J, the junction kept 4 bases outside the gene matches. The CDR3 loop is CASSYGQGNAPLHF. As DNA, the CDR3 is TGTGCCAGCAGTTACGGACAGGGGAACGCACCCCTCCACTTT.

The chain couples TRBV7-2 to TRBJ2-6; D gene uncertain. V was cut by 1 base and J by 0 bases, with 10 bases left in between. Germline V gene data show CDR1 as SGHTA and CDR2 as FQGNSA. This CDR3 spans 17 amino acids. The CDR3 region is CASSLVVGRSGANVLTF. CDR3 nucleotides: TGTGCCAGCAGCTTAGTCGTGGGCCGCTCTGGGGCCAACGTCCTGACTTTC.

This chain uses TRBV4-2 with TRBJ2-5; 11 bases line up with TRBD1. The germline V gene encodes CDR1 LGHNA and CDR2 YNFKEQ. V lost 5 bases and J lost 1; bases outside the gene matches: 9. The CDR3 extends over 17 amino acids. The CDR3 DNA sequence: TGTGCCAGCAGCACCATCTGGACAGGGGGCCTCCAAGAGACCCAGTACTTC. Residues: CASSTIWTGGLQETQYF.

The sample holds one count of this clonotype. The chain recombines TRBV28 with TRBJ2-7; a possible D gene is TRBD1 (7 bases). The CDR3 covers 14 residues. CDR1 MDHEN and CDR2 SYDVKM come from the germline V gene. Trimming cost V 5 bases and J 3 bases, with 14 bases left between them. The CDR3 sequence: CASSGGGTLYEQYV. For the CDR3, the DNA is TGTGCCAGCAGTGGAGGGGGCACTCTCTACGAGCAGTACGTC.

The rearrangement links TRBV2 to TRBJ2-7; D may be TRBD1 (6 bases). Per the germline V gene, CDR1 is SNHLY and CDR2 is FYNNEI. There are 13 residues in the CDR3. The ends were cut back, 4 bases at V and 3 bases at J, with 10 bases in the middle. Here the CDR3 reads CASSGGLRYEQYF. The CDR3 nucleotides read TGTGCCAGCAGTGGGGGGCTACGCTACGAGCAGTACTTC.

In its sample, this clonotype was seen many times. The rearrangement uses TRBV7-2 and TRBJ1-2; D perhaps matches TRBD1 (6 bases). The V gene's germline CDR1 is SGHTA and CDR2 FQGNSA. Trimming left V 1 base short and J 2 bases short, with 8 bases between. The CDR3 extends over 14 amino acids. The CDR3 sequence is CASSLGQGNYGYTF. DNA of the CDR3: TGTGCCAGCAGCTTAGGTCAGGGGAACTATGGCTACACCTTC.

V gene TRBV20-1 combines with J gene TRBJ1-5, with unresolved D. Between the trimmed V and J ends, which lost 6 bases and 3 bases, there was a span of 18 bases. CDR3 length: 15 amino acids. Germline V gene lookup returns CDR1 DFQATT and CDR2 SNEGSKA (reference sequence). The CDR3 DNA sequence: TGCAGTGCAGCTCGGGAAGGGATCAACAATCAGCCCCAGCATTTT. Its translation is CSAAREGINNQPQHF.

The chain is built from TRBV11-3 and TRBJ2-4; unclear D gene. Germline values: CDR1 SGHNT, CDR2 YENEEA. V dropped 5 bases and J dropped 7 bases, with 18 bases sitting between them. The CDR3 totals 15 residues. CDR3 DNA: TGTGCCAGCAGCCCCTCGCTGGGCAGCTCCAACATTCAGTACTTC. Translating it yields CASSPSLGSSNIQYF.

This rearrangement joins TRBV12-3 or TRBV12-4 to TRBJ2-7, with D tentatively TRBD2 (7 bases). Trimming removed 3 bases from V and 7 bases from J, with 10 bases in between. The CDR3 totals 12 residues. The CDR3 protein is CASSFGGHEQYF. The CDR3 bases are TGTGCCAGCAGTTTCGGGGGGCATGAGCAGTACTTC.

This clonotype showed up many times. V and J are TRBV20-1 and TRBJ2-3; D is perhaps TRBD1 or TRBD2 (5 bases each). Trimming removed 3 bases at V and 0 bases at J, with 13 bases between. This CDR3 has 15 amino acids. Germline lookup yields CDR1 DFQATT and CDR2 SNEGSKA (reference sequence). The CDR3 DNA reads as TGCAGTGCTAGTTATCAGGGAGCAAGCACAGATACGCAGTATTTT. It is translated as CSASYQGASTDTQYF.

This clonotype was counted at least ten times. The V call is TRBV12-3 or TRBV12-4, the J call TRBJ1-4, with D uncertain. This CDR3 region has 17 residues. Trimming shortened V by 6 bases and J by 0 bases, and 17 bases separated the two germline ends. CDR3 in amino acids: CASSPSRSPTTNEKLFF. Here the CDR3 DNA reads TGTGCCAGCAGCCCTTCCAGAAGCCCCACAACTAATGAAAAACTGTTTTTT.

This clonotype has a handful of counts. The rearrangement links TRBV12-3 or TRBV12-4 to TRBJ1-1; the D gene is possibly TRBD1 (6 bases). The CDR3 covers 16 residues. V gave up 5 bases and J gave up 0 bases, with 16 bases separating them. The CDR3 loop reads CASSPQGQFMNTEAFF. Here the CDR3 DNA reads TGTGCCAGCAGTCCCCAAGGACAGTTCATGAACACTGAAGCTTTCTTT.